This T cell receptor beta chain comes out of a study of blood T cell repertoires in COVID-19. Study as a whole: Researchers got acute and convalescent COVID-19 samples from the United States, Italy and Spain.

The CDR3 totals 16 residues. CDR1 and CDR2 (germline): SGDLS, YYNGEE. Trimming left V 4 bases short and J 7 bases short, with 21 bases between. Assay used: immunoSEQ multiplex PCR; TCRdb lists only in-frame clones, some missing. The table records nearly 300,000 clones, approximately 84% of them present only once. Followed over time, Seattle patients had been enrolled while infection was active. The source of this sequence is a human donor with COVID-19, enrolled during active disease. The donor label of this sample is uncertain. Sequencing was performed on peripheral blood. The chain has TRBV9 and TRBJ2-1, with a weak D call TRBD1 (6 bases). CDR3 protein: CASSSPDRGGFNEQFF. The CDR3 bases are TGTGCCAGCAGCTCCCCGGACAGAGGCGGGTTTAATGAGCAGTTCTTC.